This is a list of T cell receptor beta chains from one sample in a study of blood T cell repertoires in COVID-19. The repertoire was sequenced with immunoSEQ multiplex PCR; TCRdb's copy has only in-frame clones and lacks some. The data contain 150,000 or so clones, roughly 93% of them seen just once; the ten biggest clones take up about 2%. The specimen sequenced was peripheral blood. These receptors were taken from a man between 18 and 29 years old with acute or convalescent COVID-19. CDR3s include the opening cysteine and the closing phenylalanine or tryptophan. Each record gives: V gene, J gene, D gene, clone size, CDR3 DNA, CDR3 protein. A D gene is named only where the DNA matches it firmly. Size is stated for part of the rows, as once, few or many counts, or as a class when the clone is expanded.

TRBV3-1/TRBV3-2	TRBJ2-2	NA	NA	TGTGCCAGCAGCCAAGATTGGGCTAGCCCCGGGGAGCTGTTTTTT	CASSQDWASPGELFF
TRBV5-5	TRBJ2-7	NA	NA	TGTGCCAGCAGCTTGGAAATTGGCAGGGAAGGGAATAAGCAGTACTTC	CASSLEIGREGNKQYF
TRBV5-4	TRBJ2-7	NA	NA	TGTGCCAGCAGCTTGGGTCAGCGCTACGAGCAGTACTTC	CASSLGQRYEQYF
TRBV11-3	TRBJ2-7	NA	once	TGTGCCAGCAGCTGGGGCCCTAGCGCCGAGCAGTACTTC	CASSWGPSAEQYF
TRBV12-3/TRBV12-4	TRBJ2-5	NA	NA	TGTGCCAGCAGTTCGAGGGAGACCCAGTACTTC	CASSSRETQYF
TRBV2	TRBJ2-7	NA	NA	TGTGCCAGCGATAGGTCTAAGGACATCGTATCCTACGAGCAGTACTTC	CASDRSKDIVSYEQYF
TRBV19	TRBJ1-6	NA	NA	TGTGCCACCTCGGGTTCCGGTGACGGTAATTCACCCCTCCACTTT	CATSGSGDGNSPLHF
TRBV9	TRBJ2-1	NA	NA	TGTGCCAGCCAGGGGCCGGGCGGGAGTGAGCAGTTCTTC	CASQGPGGSEQFF
TRBV4-1	TRBJ2-3	TRBD2	NA	TGCGCCAGCAGCCAAGATCAAGGGCTAGCGGCCTATACGCAGTATTTT	CASSQDQGLAAYTQYF
TRBV20-1	TRBJ2-7	NA	NA	TGCAGTGCTAGTTTGATTAGGGGATTTTCCTACGAGCAGTACTTC	CSASLIRGFSYEQYF
TRBV19	TRBJ2-7	NA	once	TGTGCCAGTAGTAGTGCAGCAGGAAGCTCCTACGAGCAGTACTTC	CASSSAAGSSYEQYF
TRBV10-3	TRBJ2-6	NA	NA	TGTGCCACCCGCGGAGGTGAAGGGTCTGGGGCCAACGTCCTGACTTTC	CATRGGEGSGANVLTF
TRBV6-5	TRBJ1-5	NA	once	TGTGCCAGCAGTTACTCGAGGGATCAGCCCCAGCATTTT	CASSYSRDQPQHF
TRBV19	TRBJ2-6	NA	NA	TGTGCCAGTAGTAAACAACAGTTCTCTGGGGCCAACGTCCTGACTTTC	CASSKQQFSGANVLTF
TRBV27	TRBJ1-4	NA	NA	TGTGCCAGCAGAGCCCAGGGCTTTTTTGGTGAAAAACTGTTTTTT	CASRAQGFFGEKLFF
TRBV6-2/TRBV6-3	TRBJ2-2	TRBD1	NA	TGTGCCAGCAGTTGGGGAAGGCCAGACAGGGGAGGCACCGGGGAGCTGTTTTTT	CASSWGRPDRGGTGELFF
TRBV3-1/TRBV3-2	TRBJ1-1	TRBD1	NA	TGTGCCAGCAGCCGCTATACAGGGGGGATGAACACTGAAGCTTTCTTT	CASSRYTGGMNTEAFF
TRBV2	TRBJ1-1	NA	NA	TGTGCCAGCAACCCCCTGGGGGGGGGCGTGAACACTGAAGCTTTCTTT	CASNPLGGGVNTEAFF
TRBV6-6	TRBJ2-7	NA	NA	TGTGCCAGCAGTCAAAGGGAGAAGTCCTACGAGCAGTACTTC	CASSQREKSYEQYF
TRBV7-9	TRBJ2-5	TRBD2	NA	TGTGCCAGCAGCTTGCCGACTAGCCTTAGAGAGACCCAGTACTTC	CASSLPTSLRETQYF
TRBV15	TRBJ1-6	NA	NA	TGTGCCACCAGCCGCAGGATGGTGATTAATTCACCCCTCCACTTT	CATSRRMVINSPLHF
TRBV30	TRBJ2-7	TRBD1	NA	TGTGCCTGGAGCACAGGGGGGAAATCGAGTGAGCAGTACTTC	CAWSTGGKSSEQYF
TRBV5-1	TRBJ2-7	TRBD2	NA	TGCGCCAGCTCTGGGACTAGCGGGATTAACGAGCAGTACTTC	CASSGTSGINEQYF
TRBV9	TRBJ1-2	NA	NA	TGTGCCAGCAGCTCGCCCGGGGGGACCTATGGCTACACCTTC	CASSSPGGTYGYTF
TRBV11-2	TRBJ1-2	NA	NA	TGTGCCAGCAGCCTTGATGGGGCAACTAACTATGGCTACACCTTC	CASSLDGATNYGYTF
TRBV3-1/TRBV3-2	TRBJ1-2	NA	NA	TGTGCCAGCAGTCGACCGGGAGGCTACACCTTC	CASSRPGGYTF
TRBV4-1	TRBJ1-1	NA	NA	TGCGCCAGCAGGGACTTGGTTAGCAGGAACACTGAAGCTTTCTTT	CASRDLVSRNTEAFF
TRBV27	TRBJ1-1	NA	NA	TGTGCCAGCCATCGGAGGGGTCCAATGAACACTGAAGCTTTCTTT	CASHRRGPMNTEAFF
TRBV3-1/TRBV3-2	TRBJ1-2	TRBD1	NA	TGTGCCAGCAGCCAAGGGACAGGGAGTGAAACTAACTATGGCTACACCTTC	CASSQGTGSETNYGYTF
TRBV29-1	TRBJ1-1	TRBD1	NA	TGCAGGGCACAGGGGGACACTGAAGCTTTCTTT	CRAQGDTEAFF
TRBV11-2	TRBJ2-7	NA	NA	TGTGCCAGCAGCTTAGTAGACGAGCAGTACTTC	CASSLVDEQYF
TRBV9	TRBJ2-3	NA	NA	TGTGCCAGCAGCCCCGGGGAGAATTCCGATACGCAGTATTTT	CASSPGENSDTQYF
TRBV10-2	TRBJ1-5	NA	once	TGCGCCAGCAGTCTCTCGTTGACAGTCCCTAGCAATCAGCCCCAGCATTTT	CASSLSLTVPSNQPQHF
TRBV18	TRBJ1-6	NA	NA	TGTGCCAGCTCACTGACGCAGGGGCGCGGTAATTCACCCCTCCACTTT	CASSLTQGRGNSPLHF
TRBV5-1	TRBJ1-1	NA	NA	TGCGCCAGCAGCTTGGGGCTGATGAACACTGAAGCTTTCTTT	CASSLGLMNTEAFF
TRBV10-1	TRBJ1-4	TRBD1	NA	TGCGCCAGCAGTGAGCGGACAGGGGCAGAGGAAAAACTGTTTTTT	CASSERTGAEEKLFF
TRBV24-1	TRBJ2-1	NA	NA	TGTGCCACCAGTGATCCTCTTGTAGGGGGCAATGAGCAGTTCTTC	CATSDPLVGGNEQFF
TRBV6-1	TRBJ1-5	NA	NA	TGTGCCAGCAGTGAAGGGTCGGGTTTCGGTCAGCCCCAGCATTTT	CASSEGSGFGQPQHF
TRBV5-1	TRBJ2-7	TRBD1	NA	TGCGCCAGCAGCTTGGGATGGACAGGGGCTATGGGGGAGCAGTACTTC	CASSLGWTGAMGEQYF
TRBV30	TRBJ1-4	TRBD1	NA	TGTGCCTGGAGTGGGCTCCCGGGACAGATATATGAAAAACTGTTTTTT	CAWSGLPGQIYEKLFF
TRBV27	TRBJ1-2	TRBD1	NA	TGTGCCAGCAGCCGGACAGGGGTGAGCTATGGCTACACCTTC	CASSRTGVSYGYTF
TRBV7-9	TRBJ1-4	NA	NA	TGTGCCAGCAGCTCCCACCCAGGGGAAAAACTGTTTTTT	CASSSHPGEKLFF
TRBV18	TRBJ1-1	TRBD1	NA	TGTGCCAGCTCACGTTCGACAGGGGACGACACTGAAGCTTTCTTT	CASSRSTGDDTEAFF
TRBV5-6	TRBJ2-5	NA	NA	TGTGCCAGCAGCTTTGCGCAAGGGGGTAGAAGAGAGACCCAGTACTTC	CASSFAQGGRRETQYF
TRBV3-1/TRBV3-2	TRBJ1-5	NA	NA	TGTGCCAGCAGCAATACAGGCCAGCCCCAGCATTTT	CASSNTGQPQHF
TRBV2	TRBJ2-7	NA	NA	TGTGCCAGCAGTGACGAGCAAGGAGTTCGTTACGAGCAGTACTTC	CASSDEQGVRYEQYF
TRBV3-1/TRBV3-2	TRBJ1-2	NA	NA	TGTGCCAGCAGCCAAGATCTTAATTTAGGCTACACCTTC	CASSQDLNLGYTF
TRBV27	TRBJ2-7	TRBD1	NA	TGTGCCAGCAGTTTCACCCGGGACAGGACCCACGAGCAGTACTTC	CASSFTRDRTHEQYF
TRBV12-5	TRBJ1-1	TRBD1	NA	TGTGCTAGTGGTTTGATTGGACAGGGACGAACTGAAGCTTTCTTT	CASGLIGQGRTEAFF
TRBV11-3	TRBJ1-6	TRBD1	NA	TGTGCCAGCAGCTTAGGAGCAGGGGGCGATTCACCCCTCCACTTT	CASSLGAGGDSPLHF
TRBV25-1	TRBJ1-2	NA	once	TGTGCCAGCAGTGATTCTCATCGGGGCTATGGCTACACCTTC	CASSDSHRGYGYTF
TRBV3-1/TRBV3-2	TRBJ1-1	TRBD1	NA	TGTGCCAGCAGCCACCAGGGGGCTGAAGCTTTCTTT	CASSHQGAEAFF
TRBV3-1/TRBV3-2	TRBJ2-1	TRBD1	NA	TGTGCCAGCCGGATTGGTAGGGGGCCCTACAATGAGCAGTTCTTC	CASRIGRGPYNEQFF